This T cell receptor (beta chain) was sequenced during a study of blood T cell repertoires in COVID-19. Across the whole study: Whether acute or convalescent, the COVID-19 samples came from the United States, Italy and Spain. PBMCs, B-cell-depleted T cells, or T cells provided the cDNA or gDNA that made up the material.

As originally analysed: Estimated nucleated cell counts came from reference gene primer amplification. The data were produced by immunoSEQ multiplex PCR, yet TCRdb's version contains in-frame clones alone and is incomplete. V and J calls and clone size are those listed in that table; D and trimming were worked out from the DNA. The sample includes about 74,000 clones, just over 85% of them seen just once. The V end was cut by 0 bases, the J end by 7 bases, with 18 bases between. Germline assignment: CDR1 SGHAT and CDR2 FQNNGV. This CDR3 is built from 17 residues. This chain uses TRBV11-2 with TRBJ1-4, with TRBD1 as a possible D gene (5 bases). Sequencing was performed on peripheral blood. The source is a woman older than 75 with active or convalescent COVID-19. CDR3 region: CASSLDPPRAGGEKLFF. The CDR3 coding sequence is TGTGCCAGCAGCTTAGATCCTCCCAGGGCCGGGGGTGAAAAACTGTTTTTT.